Below, 28 T cell receptor beta chains from the same sample are listed, as sequenced in a study of control samples from healthy donors and cancer patients. Generated by immunoSEQ multiplex PCR, the TCRdb table keeps only in-frame clones and is missing some. The sample lists some 150,000 clones; more than 85% were seen once. Sequencing was performed on blood. Receptor source: a man over 45 in good health.

This chain joins TRBV24-1 and TRBJ2-3; D is possibly TRBD2 (5 bases). Germline CDR1 KGHDR, CDR2 SFDVKD. Trimming cost V 7 bases and J 0 bases, with 10 bases left between them. The CDR3 is made up of 14 amino acids. The CDR3 here is CATSFGSSTDTQYF. The CDR3 DNA reads as TGTGCCACCAGCTTTGGGAGCAGCACAGATACGCAGTATTTT.

V and J are TRBV11-2 and TRBJ2-1; 10 nucleotides align to TRBD2. The V segment lost 1 base and the J segment 3 bases; nucleotides outside the gene matches: 9. The germline V gene has CDR1 SGHAT and CDR2 FQNNGV. The CDR3 extends over 18 amino acids. CDR3 loop: CASSLVLGLAGVYNEQFF. The CDR3 coding sequence is TGTGCCAGCAGCTTAGTGCTGGGTCTAGCGGGGGTCTACAATGAGCAGTTCTTC.

V gene TRBV27 combines with J gene TRBJ1-6; 9 bases align to TRBD1. V shed 5 bases and J 7 bases; nucleotides not matched to a gene: 9. The CDR3 is 16 residues long. The germline CDR1 and CDR2 sequences are MNHEY and SMNVEV (reference sequence). CDR3 sequence reads: CASSVTGGGSNSPLHF. CDR3 nucleotide sequence: TGTGCCAGCAGTGTCACAGGGGGCGGTAGCAATTCACCCCTCCACTTT.

The chain uses TRBV28 and TRBJ2-7; D is perhaps TRBD1 or TRBD2 (5 bases each). The CDR3 contains 14 residues. CDR1 MDHEN and CDR2 SYDVKM come from the germline V gene. V gave up 8 bases and J gave up 0 bases, with 14 bases separating them. The CDR3 coding sequence is TGTGCCAGCGGGGCAGGACGGGGCTCCTACGAGCAGTACTTC. Encoded protein: CASGAGRGSYEQYF.

V is TRBV5-1 and J is TRBJ2-7, with TRBD2 identical over 11 bases. Germline V gives CDR1 SGHRS, CDR2 YFSETQ. CDR3 length: 15 amino acids. V shed 4 bases and J 4 bases; nucleotides not matched to a gene: 7. CDR3 DNA: TGCGCCAGCAGCCTACTAGCGGGAGCAGATTACGAGCAGTACTTC. This translates into CASSLLAGADYEQYF.

The gene calls are TRBV6-5 and TRBJ1-1; the D is unclear. The CDR3 runs 12 residues. Trimming cost V 10 bases and J 4 bases, with 13 bases left between them. Germline V gene sequence: CDR1 MNHEY, CDR2 SVGAGI. CDR3 DNA sequence: TGTGCCACTGACATGCGACTCACTGAAGCTTTCTTT. It yields the protein CATDMRLTEAFF.

V is TRBV14 and J is TRBJ2-7; 9 bases line up with TRBD1. The CDR3 is 14 amino acids. Germline CDR1 and CDR2: SGHDN and FVKESK. Losses at the gene ends were 4 bases for V and 4 bases for J; bases not matched to a gene: 5. This CDR3 reads CASSRLGQGYEQYF. The CDR3 DNA sequence: TGTGCCAGCAGCCGACTTGGACAGGGGTACGAGCAGTACTTC.

This clone was counted a few times. CDR3 protein: CASSAHRVTDTQYF. The CDR3 DNA is TGTGCCAGCAGTGCCCACAGGGTTACAGATACGCAGTATTTT. The chain recombines TRBV9 with TRBJ2-3, with D maybe TRBD1 (6 bases). V was clipped by 5 bases and J by 3 bases, with 13 bases between them. CDR1 and CDR2 from the germline V gene are SGDLS and YYNGEE. This CDR3 comprises 14 residues.

This clone was detected only once. J is TRBJ2-1 and V is TRBV27, with 15 bases identical to TRBD2. V gave up 6 bases and J gave up 7 bases; unmatched junction bases: 13. Germline V gene sequence: CDR1 MNHEY, CDR2 SMNVEV (reference sequence). This CDR3 region has 18 residues. CDR3 sequence: CASRLTGKGLAGGNEQFF. For the CDR3, the DNA is TGTGCCAGCAGGTTGACAGGAAAGGGACTAGCGGGGGGTAATGAGCAGTTCTTC.

The chain carries TRBV28 and TRBJ2-2, with D perhaps TRBD2 (6 bases). This CDR3 is 18 amino acids long. V dropped 7 bases and J dropped 6 bases, with 27 bases sitting between them. CDR1 is MDHEN, CDR2 SYDVKM, per germline. CDR3 nucleotides: TGTGCCAGCACCTCCGGCCGGGACGCAACGTCGGGGGCCGGGGAGCTGTTTTTT. This translates into CASTSGRDATSGAGELFF.

In this sample, this clone turned up a few times. The chain links TRBV4-2 to TRBJ2-1; 8 positions agree with TRBD2. The CDR3 sequence is 16 residues long. The V segment lost 4 bases and the J segment 7 bases; nucleotides outside the gene matches: 12. Germline V gives CDR1 LGHNA, CDR2 YNFKEQ. CDR3 protein: CASSRTGAGGVNEQFF. DNA for the CDR3: TGTGCCAGCAGCCGTACCGGGGCGGGAGGTGTGAATGAGCAGTTCTTC.

The rearrangement uses TRBV5-4 and TRBJ2-5; D might be TRBD2 (6 bases). The germline V gene encodes CDR1 SGHNT and CDR2 YYREEE (reference sequence). V was cut by 4 bases and J by 1 base, with 11 bases left in between. The CDR3 loop spans 14 amino acids. The CDR3, as DNA: TGTGCCAGCAGCCTCGGGACTTTCCAAGAGACCCAGTACTTC. Amino acids: CASSLGTFQETQYF.

This rearrangement joins TRBV4-1 to TRBJ2-5, with D possibly TRBD2 on 6 matching bases. Germline values: CDR1 MGHRA, CDR2 YSYEKL. Deletions cut 5 bases from V and 1 base from J, with 8 bases between. The CDR3 runs 13 residues. The CDR3 reads CASSVGLQETQYF. The CDR3 DNA sequence: TGCGCCAGCAGCGTGGGACTCCAAGAGACCCAGTACTTC.

The chain employs TRBV24-1 and TRBJ2-1; D is perhaps TRBD1 or TRBD2 (5 bases each). The CDR3 extends over 16 amino acids. Germline-derived CDR1 and CDR2 are KGHDR and SFDVKD. Trimming took 5 bases from V and 0 from J, leaving 13 bases between them. The CDR3 nucleotides read TGTGCCACCAGTGGAGGGGCCGGAATCTCCTACAATGAGCAGTTCTTC. It codes for CATSGGAGISYNEQFF.

The rearrangement uses TRBV28 and TRBJ2-7; D ambiguous. Germline lookup yields CDR1 MDHEN and CDR2 SYDVKM. The V end lost 8 bases, the J end lost 2 bases, and 13 bases lay between the germline ends. There are 13 residues in the CDR3. Here the CDR3 reads CASSKYPTYEQYF. The CDR3 nucleotides read TGTGCCAGCTCAAAATACCCGACCTACGAGCAGTACTTC.

The chain uses TRBV5-1 and TRBJ2-7; D is unclear. Between the trimmed V and J ends, which lost 1 base and 0 bases, there was a span of 8 bases. This CDR3 spans 14 amino acids. CDR1 is SGHRS and CDR2 is YFSETQ in the germline V gene. CDR3 amino acids: CASSLSWGSYEQYF. CDR3 nucleotide sequence: TGCGCCAGCAGCTTGTCTTGGGGCTCCTACGAGCAGTACTTC.

The chain links TRBV2 to TRBJ1-5, with 9 nucleotides matching TRBD1. This CDR3 region has 15 residues. V gave up 3 bases and J gave up 6 bases; unmatched junction bases: 6. Germline CDR1 reads SNHLY; CDR2 reads FYNNEI. In DNA, the CDR3 is TGTGCCAGCAGTGACCTGGGACAGGGTACTCAGCCCCAGCATTTT. Its translation is CASSDLGQGTQPQHF.

The rearrangement uses TRBV10-1 and TRBJ1-5; D call uncertain. CDR1 is WNHNN and CDR2 is SYGVQD in the germline V gene (reference sequence). This CDR3 contains 14 residues. V dropped 2 bases and J dropped 5 bases, with 10 bases sitting between them. The CDR3 loop is CASSEDGIYQPQHF. CDR3 DNA sequence: TGCGCCAGCAGTGAGGACGGAATCTATCAGCCCCAGCATTTT.

The chain joins TRBV28 to TRBJ2-7, with D hard to call. V lost 7 bases and J 6 bases, leaving 13 bases between the germline ends. CDR1 and CDR2 (germline): MDHEN, SYDVKM. The CDR3 is 12 amino acids. The CDR3 sequence is CASTRDILEQYF. The CDR3 nucleotides are TGTGCCAGCACCAGAGACATTCTCGAGCAGTACTTC.

The genes are TRBV27 and TRBJ1-5; no reliable D call. In germline, CDR1 is MNHEY, CDR2 SMNVEV (reference sequence). The CDR3 contains 15 residues. Trimming took 1 base from V and 2 from J, leaving 9 bases between them. The CDR3 nucleotides are TGTGCCAGCAGTTTATTCTTTCCTGGCAATCAGCCCCAGCATTTT. Translating it yields CASSLFFPGNQPQHF.

This clone was seen more than once but under ten times. The DNA of the CDR3 is TGTGCCAGCAGTTTAGCAGGGAACTATGGCTACACCTTC. Encoded protein: CASSLAGNYGYTF. The chain carries TRBV12-3 or TRBV12-4 and TRBJ1-2; unclear D gene. The CDR3 extends over 13 amino acids. The V end was cut by 0 bases, the J end by 2 bases, with 4 bases between.

This clone has a single count. The chain combines TRBV27 with TRBJ2-7; 10 bases are shared with TRBD2. CDR1 and CDR2 (germline): MNHEY, SMNVEV (reference sequence). The junction had 7 bases not matched to a gene; V was cut back by 6 bases and J by 2 bases. The CDR3 contains 15 residues. The CDR3 is CASRRGLADTYEQYF. The DNA for the CDR3 is TGTGCCAGCAGACGAGGACTAGCGGACACCTACGAGCAGTACTTC.

V and J are TRBV29-1 and TRBJ2-5; 8 bases map to TRBD2. The CDR3 spans 13 residues. The V gene's germline CDR1 is SQVTM and CDR2 ANQGSEA. V was pared by 6 bases and J by 1 base, with 4 bases of the junction left unmatched. CDR3 bases: TGCAGCGTAAAAGGACTAGCCCAAGAGACCCAGTACTTC. Translating gives CSVKGLAQETQYF.

This chain connects TRBV28 to TRBJ2-7, with 7 positions matching TRBD1. V trimming: 5 bases; J trimming: 2 bases; junction bases outside the gene matches: 3. The CDR3 is 13 residues long. CDR1 is MDHEN, CDR2 SYDVKM, per germline. CDR3 DNA: TGTGCCAGCAGTCTGGGACAGACCTACGAGCAGTACTTC. Amino acid sequence: CASSLGQTYEQYF. The complete variable domain, with remaining parts taken from reference TRBV28 and TRBJ2-7, reads DVKVTQSSRYLVKRTGEKVFLECVQDMDHENMFWYRQDPGLGLRLIYFSYDVKMKEKGDIPEGYSVSREKKERFSLILESASTNQTSMYLCASSLGQTYEQYFGPGTRLTVT.

The chain is built from TRBV6-1 and TRBJ2-1, with 7 nucleotides matching TRBD2. This CDR3 comprises 15 residues. After removal of 3 bases from V and 4 bases from J, the junction contained 6 bases not matched to a gene. The germline CDR1 and CDR2 sequences are MNHNS and SASEGT. The CDR3 bases are TGTGCCAGCAGTGAGAGGGAGGGCCGGTACAATGAGCAGTTCTTC. It is translated as CASSEREGRYNEQFF.

V is TRBV5-1 and J is TRBJ2-7, with D tentatively TRBD2 (5 bases). The V gene's germline CDR1 is SGHRS and CDR2 YFSETQ. The V gene lost 3 bases and the J gene lost 2 bases, with 12 bases spanning the gap. The CDR3 contains 14 residues. The CDR3 nucleotides read TGCGCCAGCAGCTCTCCCGCTAGCCCCTACGAGCAGTACTTC. The encoded protein is CASSSPASPYEQYF.

This clone was recorded once. The chain uses TRBV7-2 and TRBJ1-5; D not certain. CDR3 length: 14 amino acids. Germline CDR1 is SGHTA and CDR2 is FQGNSA. With 2 bases removed from V and 3 bases from J, the gap between germline ends came to 8 bases. In nucleotides, the CDR3 is TGTGCCAGCAGCTTATTCAGATCCAATCAGCCCCAGCATTTT. Its protein product is CASSLFRSNQPQHF.

This clone was detected only once. The chain uses TRBV7-3 and TRBJ2-1, with unresolved D. In germline, CDR1 is SGHTA, CDR2 FQGTGA. The CDR3 is made up of 15 amino acids. Trimming took 1 base from V and 6 from J, leaving 13 bases between them. CDR3 DNA: TGTGCCAGCAGCTTAAACCCTGTTGCAGTCAATGAGCAGTTCTTC. As protein: CASSLNPVAVNEQFF.